These 32 T cell receptor beta chains came from one sample sequenced in a study of blood T cells in healthy people across ages. The use of a sample-barcoded 5' primer and a J-beta primer mix characterized a second PCR of roughly 7 to 11 cycles. TCRdb itself ran the 5' RACE reads through MiXCR, one entry per CDR3 protein. The table lists roughly 500,000 distinct CDR3 sequences, 25% to 30% of them singletons. Sequencing was carried out using blood. These receptors were collected from a woman aged 70-85 years in good health.

The chain is built from TRBV6-2 or TRBV6-3 and TRBJ2-5; D is ambiguous. Trimming shortened V by 7 bases and J by 5 bases, and 11 bases separated the two germline ends. The germline V gene has CDR1 MNHEY and CDR2 SVGEGT. The CDR3 runs to 12 residues. The CDR3 protein is CASTTDAETQYF. The CDR3 DNA reads as TGTGCCAGCACAACGGACGCCGAGACCCAGTACTTC.

This clonotype occurred a few times. The chain uses TRBV12-3 or TRBV12-4 and TRBJ2-5; 8 nucleotides align to TRBD2. The CDR3 has 16 amino acids. V dropped 0 bases and J dropped 9; count of bases not matched to a gene: 12. DNA for the CDR3: TGTGCCAGCAGTTTAGCTCCAGCGGGGGTTAACAGTTCCCAGTACTTC. Translation: CASSLAPAGVNSSQYF.

The gene calls are TRBV28 and TRBJ2-3; no clear D. V was cut by 5 bases and J by 3 bases, with 9 bases left in between. Germline CDR1 reads MDHEN; CDR2 reads SYDVKM. The CDR3 contains 13 residues. CDR3 in amino acids: CASSLDKTDTQYF. In nucleotides, the CDR3 is TGTGCCAGCAGTCTAGACAAAACAGATACGCAGTATTTT.

In the case of this clonotype: This likely comes from a read error, as the CDR3 has no conserved phenylalanine or tryptophan at its end. The chain combines TRBV11-1 with TRBJ2-1; the match to TRBD2 covers 8 bases. The DNA matches TRBJ2-7 better at its end, which makes the J call doubtful. The CDR3 runs 14 residues. Per the germline V gene, CDR1 is SGHAT and CDR2 is FQDESV (reference sequence). Here the CDR3 reads CACSRGGSSYEQYY. The DNA for the CDR3 is TGTGCCTGCAGCCGGGGGGGCAGCTCCTACGAGCAGTACTAC.

In its sample, this clonotype was seen a few times. This sequence joins TRBV10-3 and TRBJ2-3; 10 bases fit TRBD2. The germline V gene has CDR1 ENHRY and CDR2 SYGVKD. Unmatched junction bases numbered 3, after V lost 5 bases and J lost 1 base. This CDR3 is built from 15 residues. The CDR3, as DNA: TGTGCCATCAGTAATCTAGCGGGGGGCACAGATACGCAGTATTTT. Translated, it gives CAISNLAGGTDTQYF.

V is TRBV28 and J is TRBJ2-1; D possibly corresponds to TRBD2 (5 bases). Judging by the DNA end, TRBJ2-5 fits better; the J call may be wrong. Germline CDR1 MDHEN, CDR2 SYDVKM. This CDR3 has 15 amino acids. The CDR3 sequence is CASSYDRGTWRTQYF. The CDR3 region has the DNA TGTGCCAGCAGTTACGACCGGGGAACCTGGAGGACCCAGTACTTC.

This clonotype was detected ten times or more. The chain links TRBV18 to TRBJ2-7, with a tentative D call TRBD2 (5 bases). Germline values: CDR1 KGHSH, CDR2 LQKENI. CDR3 size: 13 residues. Trimming shortened V by 3 bases and J by 3 bases, and 9 bases separated the two germline ends. As DNA, the CDR3 is TGTGCCAGCTCACCTGGACTGAACTACGAGCAGTACTTC. Translation: CASSPGLNYEQYF.

This clonotype was seen ten or more times. V gene TRBV29-1 combines with J gene TRBJ2-5; D gene uncertain. CDR1 and CDR2 (germline): SQVTM, ANQGSEA. The CDR3 covers 10 residues. Deletions cut 6 bases from V and 1 base from J, with 3 bases between. The CDR3 sequence is CSVRQETQYF. CDR3 nucleotide sequence: TGCAGCGTGCGCCAAGAGACCCAGTACTTC.

The chain recombines TRBV25-1 with TRBJ2-1; the D is unclear. This CDR3 spans 15 amino acids. Trimming pared 4 bases from V and 0 bases from J, leaving 10 bases between. Germline V gene lookup returns CDR1 MGHDK and CDR2 SYGVNS. The CDR3 is CASSVTGSSYNEQFF. CDR3 DNA: TGTGCCAGCAGTGTTACCGGCAGCTCCTACAATGAGCAGTTCTTC.

This clonotype was picked up a small number of times. This chain connects TRBV6-1 to TRBJ1-4; TRBD1 matches at 7 bases. CDR1 and CDR2 (germline): MNHNS, SASEGT. With 4 bases clipped from V and 7 bases from J, the junction kept 9 bases outside the gene matches. The CDR3 length is 15 residues. The CDR3: CASSANEGAGEKLFF. DNA for the CDR3: TGTGCCAGCAGTGCGAACGAGGGGGCAGGTGAAAAACTGTTTTTT.

This chain connects TRBV6-1 to TRBJ2-1; 13 bases line up with TRBD2. The V segment lost 2 bases and the J segment 8 bases; nucleotides outside the gene matches: 15. Germline-derived CDR1 and CDR2 are MNHNS and SASEGT. The CDR3 extends over 19 amino acids. CDR3 in amino acids: CASSEFRGLAGVKVDEQFF. The CDR3 DNA follows: TGTGCCAGCAGTGAATTCAGAGGACTAGCGGGGGTTAAGGTTGATGAGCAGTTCTTC.

The chain is built from TRBV27 and TRBJ1-3; D unclear. Trimming left V 4 bases short and J 0 bases short, with 4 bases between. This CDR3 is 13 amino acids long. The germline V gene has CDR1 MNHEY and CDR2 SMNVEV (reference sequence). CDR3 in DNA: TGTGCCAGCAGTTCCCCCTCTGGAAACACCATATATTTT. It translates to CASSSPSGNTIYF.

A word on this clonotype: Relative to the germline gene, one junction end is altered; a read error may explain this. In DNA, the CDR3 is TGCGCCAGCAGCTTAGGGGACCCCAAGACCCAGTACTTC. It yields the protein CASSLGDPKTQYF. The chain uses TRBV7-2 and TRBJ2-5; D assignment may be TRBD1 or TRBD2 (5 bases each). The germline CDR1 and CDR2 sequences are SGHTA and FQGNSA. This CDR3 is 13 amino acids long.

The chain combines TRBV5-1 with TRBJ2-7, with D perhaps TRBD1 or TRBD2 (5 bases each). This CDR3 contains 9 residues. Germline V lookup: CDR1 SGHRS, CDR2 YFSETQ. With 7 bases removed from V and 6 bases from J, the gap between germline ends came to 5 bases. For the CDR3, the DNA is TGCGCCAGCGGGGGCGAGCAGTACTTC. It translates to CASGGEQYF.

This clonotype turned up a few times. This chain links TRBV7-2 with TRBJ1-2, with D perhaps matching TRBD1 (6 bases). V was shortened by 1 base and J by 4 bases, with 13 bases between the two germline ends. This CDR3 region has 15 residues. Germline V gives CDR1 SGHTA, CDR2 FQGNSA. CDR3 in amino acids: CASSLDGGSPYGYTF. CDR3 sequence (DNA): TGTGCCAGCAGCTTAGACGGGGGCAGCCCCTATGGCTACACCTTC.

This clonotype was found a few times. The chain has TRBV5-1 and TRBJ2-7; 7 nucleotides agree with TRBD1. The germline CDR1 and CDR2 sequences are SGHRS and YFSETQ. Trimming took 3 bases from V and 5 from J; bases not matched to a gene: 5. The CDR3 is 13 amino acids. The CDR3 sequence is CASSSTGSHEQYF. The DNA for the CDR3 is TGCGCCAGCAGCTCGACAGGGTCCCACGAGCAGTACTTC.

The J gene is TRBJ1-1, the V gene TRBV20-1; TRBD1 is a possible D gene (5 bases). Germline V gene sequence: CDR1 DFQATT, CDR2 SNEGSKA (reference sequence). Trimming pared 2 bases from V and 3 bases from J, leaving 13 bases between. The CDR3 sequence is 14 residues long. This CDR3 is CSARYRQLDTEAFF. The CDR3 coding sequence is TGCAGTGCTAGATACCGACAGCTAGACACTGAAGCTTTCTTT.

This clonotype was observed a few times. The J gene is TRBJ1-1, the V gene TRBV7-9; weak D call: TRBD1 (5 bases). From germline, CDR1 is SEHNR and CDR2 FQNEAQ (reference sequence). The CDR3 has 14 residues. Trimming stripped 5 bases from V and 0 bases from J, with 10 bases between. The CDR3 is CASSRGAVNTEAFF. The CDR3 region has the DNA TGTGCCAGCAGCCGCGGGGCGGTGAACACTGAAGCTTTCTTT. The whole variable domain, remainder taken from reference TRBV7-9 and TRBJ1-1, is DTGVSQNPRHKITKRGQNVTFRCDPISEHNRLYWYRQTLGQGPEFLTYFQNEAQLEKSRLLSDRFSAERPKGSFSTLEIQRTEQGDSAMYLCASSRGAVNTEAFFGQGTRLTVV.

This clonotype was observed a single time. This chain uses TRBV5-1 with TRBJ2-5; no clear D. From germline, CDR1 is SGHRS and CDR2 YFSETQ. Deletions cut 0 bases from V and 9 bases from J, with 9 bases between. The CDR3 is 12 amino acids. CDR3 region: CASSLDFQSQYF. CDR3 sequence (DNA): TGCGCCAGCAGCTTGGATTTTCAGTCCCAGTACTTC.

This chain connects TRBV20-1 to TRBJ2-5, with 10 bases aligning to TRBD2. The CDR3 runs to 15 residues. CDR1 and CDR2 (germline): DFQATT, SNEGSKA (reference sequence). The V gene end was trimmed by 0 bases and the J gene end by 5 bases; junction bases not matched to a gene: 6. The CDR3 region is CSARDRASGGETQYF. CDR3 in DNA: TGCAGTGCTAGAGATAGGGCTAGCGGGGGTGAGACCCAGTACTTC.

This clonotype has a handful of counts. A junction end diverges from the germline sequence, so it may reflect a read error. The V and J genes are TRBV20-1 and TRBJ1-4, with D maybe TRBD1 (6 bases). This CDR3 has 14 amino acids. CDR1 and CDR2 (germline): DFQATT, SNEGSKA (reference sequence). CDR3 nucleotides: TGCAGTGCTAGAGATCTACGGACAGTCGAAAAATTGTTTTTT. Encoded protein: CSARDLRTVEKLFF.

This clonotype was seen a handful of times. The V call is TRBV3-1, the J call TRBJ1-1; TRBD1 agrees at 7 bases. The V segment lost 1 base and the J segment 5 bases; nucleotides outside the gene matches: 4. The CDR3 covers 14 residues. Looked up from germline, CDR1 is LGHDT and CDR2 is YNNKEL (reference sequence). The CDR3 region has the DNA TGTGCCAGCAGCCAAGGGCAGGGGGAGACTGAAGCTTTCTTT. Its protein product is CASSQGQGETEAFF.

This clonotype was counted a few times. This chain joins TRBV4-3 and TRBJ1-2; possible D gene TRBD1, 5 bases. CDR3 length equals 14 residues. The V end was cut by 0 bases, the J end by 4 bases, with 9 bases between. The germline gives CDR1 LGHNA, CDR2 YSLEER. The CDR3 bases are TGCGCCAGCAGCCAAGATGGAGGGGTCTATGGCTACACCTTC. It specifies CASSQDGGVYGYTF.

This clonotype showed up just a few times. The chain couples TRBV30 to TRBJ1-5, with a possible D match to TRBD1 (5 bases). With 0 bases removed from V and 3 bases from J, the gap between germline ends came to 18 bases. The CDR3 contains 17 residues. CDR1 and CDR2 (germline): GTSNPN, SVGIG (reference sequence). CDR3 sequence: CAWSVLSGIPDNQPQHF. CDR3 sequence (DNA): TGTGCCTGGAGTGTATTGTCAGGGATCCCCGACAATCAGCCCCAGCATTTT.

This CDR3 is CATSRVAGVNQPQHF. CDR3 nucleotide sequence: TGTGCCACCAGCAGAGTGGCAGGGGTAAATCAGCCCCAGCATTTT. This rearrangement joins TRBV15 to TRBJ1-5, with D perhaps TRBD1 (6 bases). CDR3 length equals 15 residues. V was shortened by 1 base and J by 4 bases, with 11 bases between the two germline ends. The germline CDR1 and CDR2 sequences are LNHNV and YYDKDF (reference sequence).

This clonotype was seen more than once but under ten times. The V call is TRBV25-1, the J call TRBJ2-1; 7 nucleotides align to TRBD2. Germline V gene data show CDR1 as MGHDK and CDR2 as SYGVNS. The length of the CDR3 is 13 residues. With 1 base clipped from V and 10 bases from J, the junction kept 4 bases outside the gene matches. CDR3 sequence (DNA): TGTGCCAGCAGTGAATGGCTAGCGGTCGAGCAGTTCTTC. It is translated as CASSEWLAVEQFF.

In regard to this clonotype: Relative to the germline gene, one junction end is altered; a read error may explain this. The chain links TRBV12-3 or TRBV12-4 to TRBJ2-3, with 10 nucleotides matching TRBD2. The CDR3 consists of 19 residues. The CDR3 spells CASSLKAPFTSGDTDTQCF. In DNA form, the CDR3 reads TGTGCCAGCAGTTTAAAAGCTCCCTTTACTAGCGGGGACACAGATACGCAGTGTTTT.

Here the CDR3 DNA reads TGTGCCAGCAGTTACCCTATCGGACAGGCCTCCTACAATGAGCAGTTCTTC. Translated, it gives CASSYPIGQASYNEQFF. The chain couples TRBV6-6 to TRBJ2-1, with TRBD1 matching 7 bases. The length of the CDR3 is 17 residues. V was pared by 2 bases and J by 0 bases, with 7 bases of the junction left unmatched. Germline CDR1 reads MNHNY; CDR2 reads SVGAGI (reference sequence).

This chain joins TRBV6-5 and TRBJ2-5; 7 nucleotides align to TRBD2. The V gene end was trimmed by 7 bases and the J gene end by 5 bases; junction bases not matched to a gene: 10. Germline CDR1 reads MNHEY; CDR2 reads SVGAGI. There are 14 residues in the CDR3. CDR3 amino acids: CASTSGGGRETQYF. CDR3 sequence (DNA): TGTGCCAGCACCTCAGGCGGGGGAAGGGAGACCCAGTACTTC.

V is TRBV27 and J is TRBJ2-5; no reliable D call. The end of the DNA is better explained by TRBJ2-7, so the J call may be wrong. The CDR3 has 14 residues. Germline CDR1 MNHEY, CDR2 SMNVEV (reference sequence). The CDR3 spells CASTTDVPPYEQYF. The CDR3 DNA is TGTGCCAGCACCACGGACGTTCCCCCCTACGAGCAGTACTTC.

The chain has TRBV5-1 and TRBJ1-4; tentative D call: TRBD1 (6 bases). Germline V gives CDR1 SGHRS, CDR2 YFSETQ. The CDR3 loop spans 16 amino acids. The germline V and J ends were trimmed by 4 bases and 5 bases, with 18 bases remaining between them. CDR3 coding DNA: TGCGCCAGCAGCCCCGCGGGGGGCAAGAGGAATGAAAAACTGTTTTTT. Its protein product is CASSPAGGKRNEKLFF.

This clonotype appeared a few times. The chain joins TRBV29-1 to TRBJ1-2, with 7 bases identical to TRBD1. The germline CDR1 and CDR2 sequences are SQVTM and ANQGSEA. CDR3 length: 13 residues. V trimming: 6 bases; J trimming: 2 bases; junction bases outside the gene matches: 6. The DNA for the CDR3 is TGCAGCGTGGAGTGGACAGGAAACTATGGCTACACCTTC. It codes for CSVEWTGNYGYTF. The whole variable domain, remainder taken from reference TRBV29-1 and TRBJ1-2, is SAVISQKPSRDICQRGTSLTIQCQVDSQVTMMFWYRQQPGQSLTLIATANQGSEATYESGFVIDKFPISRPNLTFSTLTVSNMSPEDSSIYLCSVEWTGNYGYTFGSGTRLTVV.